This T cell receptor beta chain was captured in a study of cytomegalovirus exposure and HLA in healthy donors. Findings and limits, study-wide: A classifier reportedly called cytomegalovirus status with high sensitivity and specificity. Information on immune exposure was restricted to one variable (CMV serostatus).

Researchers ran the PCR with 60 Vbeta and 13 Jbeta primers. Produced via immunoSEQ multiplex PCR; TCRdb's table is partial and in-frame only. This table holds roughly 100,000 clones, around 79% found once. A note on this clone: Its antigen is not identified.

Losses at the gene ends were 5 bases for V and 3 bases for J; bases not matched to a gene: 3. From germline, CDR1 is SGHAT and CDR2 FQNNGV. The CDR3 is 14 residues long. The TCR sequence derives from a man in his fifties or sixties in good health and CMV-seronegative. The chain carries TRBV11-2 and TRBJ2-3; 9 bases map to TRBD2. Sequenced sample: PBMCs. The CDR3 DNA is TGTGCCAGCAGCCCCGGACTAGCGACAGATACGCAGTATTTT. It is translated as CASSPGLATDTQYF.